The clone carrying this T cell receptor beta chain was detected ten times or more. Its target is unknown. The data originate from a study of T cell responses to AZD1222 COVID-19 vaccine. Assay used: immunoSEQ multiplex PCR; TCRdb lists only in-frame clones, some missing. The top ten clones hold 5.1% of a sample with about 160,000 clones, 80% to 90% of them seen once. The CDR3 contains 15 residues. CDR1 and CDR2 (germline): SGDLS, YYNGEE. Between the trimmed V and J ends, which lost 0 bases and 0 bases, there was a span of 10 bases. Study-wide points: Most donors were white British and more were female, and clonal diversity was possibly underestimated.

The rearrangement joins TRBV9 to TRBJ2-7, with a possible D match to TRBD2 (6 bases). This TCR was sampled from an adult in good health. Sample: peripheral blood, taken on day 0 of AZD1222 vaccination. CDR3 DNA: TGTGCCAGCAGCGTAGGTCCCGGGGGCTCCTACGAGCAGTACTTC. Amino acids: CASSVGPGGSYEQYF.